The clone carrying this T cell receptor beta chain appeared once. Its target is not known. This entry comes from a study of graft-versus-host responses after intestinal transplantation. Across the whole study: Recipients were given multivisceral, liver-intestinal, or isolated intestinal transplants. Anti-thymocyte globulin induction, then tacrolimus and steroids for about three years, went to all recipients.

TCRdb's table, derived via immunoSEQ multiplex PCR, lists solely in-frame clones and lacks some. The sample includes roughly 43,000 clones, just under 95% of them seen just once. Study results and caveats: Allograft clonal ratios (graft-versus-host to host-versus-graft) were high in patients who had graft-donor T cell macrochimerism.

This CDR3 is built from 12 residues. Germline V gene sequence: CDR1 SGHNT, CDR2 YYREEE (reference sequence). V was pared by 6 bases and J by 5 bases, with 1 base of the junction left unmatched. The V and J genes are TRBV5-4 and TRBJ2-1; the match to TRBD2 covers 8 bases. This TCR was recovered from a human patient who received an intestinal transplant, so some T cells may come from the graft donor. The sequencing used PBMCs, collected around 350 days after intestinal transplant. CDR3: CASIGGDNEQFF. CDR3 DNA sequence: TGTGCCAGCATCGGGGGGGACAATGAGCAGTTCTTC.